This record concerns one T cell receptor beta chain sequence. These data originate in a study of blood T cell repertoires in COVID-19. For the study at large: Samples came from the United States, Italy and Spain, spanning acute and convalescent COVID-19. Sources were T cells, B-cell-depleted T cells, or PBMCs; the material itself was cDNA or gDNA.

Trimming removed 6 bases from V and 2 bases from J, with 13 bases in between. The CDR3 covers 15 residues. In germline, CDR1 is MNHEY, CDR2 SVGAGI. Patients of the Seattle cohort, enrolled during active infection, were followed longitudinally. In the original processing: By means of reference gene primer amplification, nucleated cell counts were estimated. Method: immunoSEQ multiplex PCR; TCRdb's copy keeps in-frame clones and lacks some. V and J calls and clone size are as listed in that table; D and trimming were resolved from the DNA. The sample has about 93,000 clones, about nine tenths seen once.

The origin of this receptor is a man aged 60 to 69 with COVID-19, enrolled during active disease. The chain joins TRBV6-5 to TRBJ2-2; D may be TRBD2 (6 bases). The sequencing sample was made of peripheral blood. The CDR3 sequence is CASRIGEENTGELFF. CDR3 DNA sequence: TGTGCCAGCAGAATCGGGGAGGAAAACACCGGGGAGCTGTTTTTT.